This T cell receptor beta chain was obtained from a study of T cell responses to AZD1222 COVID-19 vaccine. Assay used: immunoSEQ multiplex PCR; TCRdb lists only in-frame clones, some missing. The table shows some 130,000 clones, with 75% to 95% occurring only once. V lost 1 base and J lost 4, with 11 bases in between. The length of the CDR3 is 14 residues. Germline loops: CDR1 SGHNT, CDR2 YYREEE (reference sequence). This TCR was recovered from an adult in good health. The chain employs TRBV5-4 and TRBJ1-1, with TRBD1 as a possible D gene (5 bases). The sequencing used peripheral blood, collected on day 0 of AZD1222 vaccination. CDR3 sequence reads: CASSLRGTGTEAFF. The CDR3, as DNA: TGTGCCAGCAGCTTGCGGGGGACCGGCACTGAAGCTTTCTTT. The variable domain in full, with the rest retrieved from reference TRBV5-4 and TRBJ1-1, is ETGVTQSPTHLIKTRGQQVTLRCSSQSGHNTVSWYQQALGQGPQFIFQYYREEENGRGNFPPRFSGLQFPNYSSELNVNALELDDSALYLCASSLRGTGTEAFFGQGTRLTVV.